These 30 T cell receptor beta chains originate from one sample sequenced in a study of blood T cells in healthy people across ages. PCR was performed a second time for about 6 to 12 cycles using a sample-barcoded 5' primer and a J-beta primer mix. TCRdb fed the 5' RACE reads into MiXCR, producing one record per CDR3 protein. The data contain around 940,000 distinct CDR3 sequences, approximately 50% of them singletons. Material: blood. These TCRs come from a woman in her sixties in good health.

The rearrangement uses TRBV12-3 or TRBV12-4 and TRBJ1-6, with 8 bases fitting TRBD1. The CDR3 is 15 amino acids. V lost 3 bases and J lost 11; bases outside the gene matches: 9. The CDR3 spells CASSLLGQGLAPLHF. Written as DNA, the CDR3 is TGTGCCAGCAGTTTGCTCGGACAGGGTCTTGCACCCCTCCACTTT.

This chain connects TRBV11-2 to TRBJ2-5; D is uncertain. Germline V CDR1 and CDR2: SGHAT, FQNNGV. Trimming removed 3 bases at V and 2 bases at J, with 13 bases between. The CDR3 sequence is 15 residues long. CDR3 in amino acids: CASSLTFGQQETQYF. In DNA, the CDR3 is TGTGCCAGCAGCTTGACATTCGGCCAGCAAGAGACCCAGTACTTC.

J is TRBJ2-5 and V is TRBV14, with no clear D. CDR1 is SGHDN and CDR2 is FVKESK in the germline V gene. The CDR3 covers 14 residues. Trimming took off 4 bases at V and 3 bases at J, with 12 bases between the two ends. In DNA form, the CDR3 reads TGTGCCAGCAGCCCCACATGGAAAGAAGAGACCCAGTACTTC. Translating it yields CASSPTWKEETQYF.

J is TRBJ2-3 and V is TRBV30; 7 bases line up with TRBD2. V shed 3 bases, J shed 0 bases, and the junction held 3 bases outside the gene matches. Germline assignment: CDR1 GTSNPN and CDR2 SVGIG (reference sequence). The CDR3 has 14 residues. This CDR3 is CAWRLAASTDTQYF. CDR3 coding DNA: TGTGCCTGGAGGCTAGCGGCCAGCACAGATACGCAGTATTTT.

This CDR3 is CASSPGRVGHEQFF. The CDR3, as DNA: TGTGCCAGCAGCCCGGGACGGGTTGGGCATGAGCAGTTCTTC. The V and J genes are TRBV7-2 and TRBJ2-1; D tentatively fits TRBD1 or TRBD2 (5 bases each). V was shortened by 5 bases and J by 8 bases, with 16 bases between the two germline ends. The CDR3 extends over 14 amino acids. From germline, CDR1 is SGHTA and CDR2 FQGNSA. Full variable domain (remainder filled in from reference TRBV7-2 and TRBJ2-1): GAGVSQSPSNKVTEKGKDVELRCDPISGHTALYWYRQSLGQGLEFLIYFQGNSAPDKSGLPSDRFSAERTGGSVSTLTIQRTQQEDSAVYLCASSPGRVGHEQFFGPGTRLTVL.

The chain links TRBV6-1 to TRBJ2-1, with D tentatively TRBD1 or TRBD2 (6 bases each). The CDR3 has 14 amino acids. Germline assignment: CDR1 MNHNS and CDR2 SASEGT. The ends were cut back, 5 bases at V and 3 bases at J, with 11 bases in the middle. DNA for the CDR3: TGTGCCAGCAGTTCCAGGGGAGGCTACAATGAGCAGTTCTTC. Translating gives CASSSRGGYNEQFF.

This clonotype was observed a few times. The V gene is TRBV29-1, the J gene TRBJ2-7; D perhaps matches TRBD2 (5 bases). The CDR3 totals 12 residues. The germline V gene encodes CDR1 SQVTM and CDR2 ANQGSEA. Between the trimmed V and J ends, which lost 4 bases and 2 bases, there was a span of 9 bases. CDR3 residues: CSVGGWAYEQYF. The DNA for the CDR3 is TGCAGCGTTGGAGGGTGGGCCTACGAGCAGTACTTC.

This clonotype appeared a few times. The chain is built from TRBV28 and TRBJ2-4; D is possibly TRBD1 (5 bases). Germline values: CDR1 MDHEN, CDR2 SYDVKM. V lost 3 bases and J 6 bases, leaving 9 bases between the germline ends. The CDR3 runs 13 residues. For the CDR3, the DNA is TGTGCCAGCAGTTTGAGACAGCTAAACATTCAGTACTTC. The encoded protein is CASSLRQLNIQYF.

About this clonotype: At one end the junction does not follow the germline gene, possibly because of a read error. V is TRBV4-1 and J is TRBJ2-7; the match to TRBD1 covers 9 bases. CDR3 size: 13 residues. Germline CDR1 is MGHRA and CDR2 is YSYEKL. The CDR3 DNA is TGTGCCAGCAGAGGACAGGGGATTTACGAGCAGTACTTC. It is translated as CASRGQGIYEQYF.

The V gene is TRBV3-1, the J gene TRBJ2-7; 11 nucleotides match TRBD2. The junction had 10 bases not matched to a gene; V was cut back by 2 bases and J by 7 bases. Germline CDR1 is LGHDT and CDR2 is YNNKEL (reference sequence). This CDR3 is built from 16 residues. The CDR3 DNA follows: TGTGCCAGCAGCCAACTTATGAGACTAGCGGGAAGTGAGCAGTACTTC. Translating gives CASSQLMRLAGSEQYF.

This clonotype was detected once. This chain connects TRBV5-1 to TRBJ2-5, with 9 bases that match TRBD1. The tail of the sequence fits TRBJ2-7 better, so the J call may be wrong. The germline V gene has CDR1 SGHRS and CDR2 YFSETQ. The CDR3 spans 14 residues. Here the CDR3 reads CASGSGTGIYEQYF. In DNA, the CDR3 is TGCGCCAGCGGCTCCGGGACAGGGATTTACGAGCAGTACTTC.

The chain employs TRBV13 and TRBJ1-6; possibly TRBD1 for D (6 bases). Trimming cost V 1 base and J 6 bases, with 13 bases left between them. The germline gives CDR1 PRHDT, CDR2 FYEKMQ (reference sequence). The CDR3 loop spans 16 amino acids. The CDR3 bases are TGTGCCAGCAGCTTAGAGGGGGGTAGAAGTAATTCACCCCTCCACTTT. Translation: CASSLEGGRSNSPLHF.

This rearrangement joins TRBV10-1 to TRBJ2-4; the D is unclear. V was pared by 3 bases and J by 2 bases, with 8 bases between. From germline, CDR1 is WNHNN and CDR2 SYGVQD (reference sequence). The CDR3 spans 14 residues. The chain's CDR3 is CASSDWVTKNIQYF. CDR3 sequence (DNA): TGCGCCAGCAGTGATTGGGTGACCAAAAACATTCAGTACTTC.

V and J are TRBV6-2 or TRBV6-3 and TRBJ1-2; TRBD1 matches at 7 bases. Germline CDR1 reads MNHEY; CDR2 reads SVGEGT. This CDR3 is built from 16 residues. V lost 6 bases and J lost 1; bases outside the gene matches: 11. In nucleotides, the CDR3 is TGTGCCAGCAGGAGACTGGGGACAGCGATTAACTATGGCTACACCTTC. It specifies CASRRLGTAINYGYTF.

The chain uses TRBV2 and TRBJ2-7; 7 positions agree with TRBD2. CDR3 size: 15 residues. J lost 0 bases, V lost 8 bases, and 10 bases had no gene match. Germline V CDR1 and CDR2: SNHLY, FYNNEI. CDR3 DNA: TGTGCCAGCGGGGAGGGGAGCGGCAGCTCCTACGAGCAGTACTTC. Translated: CASGEGSGSSYEQYF.

This chain joins TRBV11-2 and TRBJ2-1; D gene unclear. The end of the DNA fits TRBJ2-7 better, so the J call may be wrong. Germline V gene data show CDR1 as SGHAT and CDR2 as FQNNGV. This CDR3 is built from 16 residues. In DNA, the CDR3 is TGTGCCAGCAGCTCCAACCGGCGTGGGCTCTCATACGAGCAGTACTTC. Residues: CASSSNRRGLSYEQYF.

The chain is built from TRBV6-2 or TRBV6-3 and TRBJ2-7; weak D call: TRBD1 (6 bases). Germline V gene sequence: CDR1 MNHEY, CDR2 SVGEGT. The CDR3 extends over 15 amino acids. The V gene lost 6 bases and the J gene lost 2 bases, with 17 bases spanning the gap. The CDR3 nucleotides read TGTGCCAGCAGCCAAAGGACAGCCGGACCCTACGAGCAGTACTTC. Amino acids: CASSQRTAGPYEQYF.

Turning to this clonotype: An end of the junction differs from the germline gene, which may be a read error. The chain combines TRBV7-2 with TRBJ1-2, with D uncertain. Germline CDR1 SGHTA, CDR2 FQGNSA. The CDR3 length is 15 residues. The CDR3 protein is CASTLRVGTSYGCTF. The CDR3 bases are TGTGCCAGCACTCTGCGGGTGGGCACTAGCTATGGCTGCACCTTC.

The chain links TRBV12-3 or TRBV12-4 to TRBJ1-2; D call uncertain. The CDR3 sequence is 18 residues long. V lost 2 bases, J lost 4 bases, and 23 bases lay in between. The CDR3 DNA is TGTGCCAGCAGTTTATCCACCGGCCGGGTTAATCCGAGCTATGGCTACACCTTC. This translates into CASSLSTGRVNPSYGYTF.

This clonotype was recorded a few times. This sequence joins TRBV21-1 and TRBJ1-5. TRBV21-1 is designated a pseudogene. The CDR3 has 16 residues. The CDR3 is CASILRAVDPNQPQHF. CDR3 DNA: TGTGCCAGCATCCTCCGTGCCGTAGATCCCAATCAGCCCCAGCATTTT.

The chain recombines TRBV5-5 with TRBJ1-4, with D unresolved. The V and J ends lost 2 bases and 0 bases respectively, with 11 bases between them. There are 16 residues in the CDR3. Per germline, CDR1 SGHKS and CDR2 YYEKEE (reference sequence). CDR3 loop: CASSLIGLTTNEKLFF. CDR3 coding DNA: TGTGCCAGCAGCTTAATAGGACTCACAACTAATGAAAAACTGTTTTTT.

This clonotype showed up just a few times. The chain joins TRBV27 to TRBJ2-4, with TRBD1 matching 9 bases. With V trimmed by 8 bases and J by 7 bases, 6 bases remained unmatched. Germline V gives CDR1 MNHEY, CDR2 SMNVEV (reference sequence). The CDR3 length is 13 residues. Here the CDR3 DNA reads TGTGCCAGCCGGGACAGGGTTTTGAACATTCAGTACTTC. Protein: CASRDRVLNIQYF.

The sample holds a few counts of this clonotype. The chain joins TRBV29-1 to TRBJ1-2, with a tentative D call TRBD1 (6 bases). CDR3 size: 13 residues. Germline CDR1 is SQVTM and CDR2 is ANQGSEA. The V end was cut by 0 bases, the J end by 4 bases, with 9 bases between. The CDR3 region is CSVEDTGIYGYTF. For the CDR3, the DNA is TGCAGCGTTGAAGACACAGGGATCTATGGCTACACCTTC.

The chain uses TRBV12-3 or TRBV12-4 and TRBJ2-7; tentative D call: TRBD2 (6 bases). The V end was cut by 6 bases, the J end by 3 bases, with 15 bases between. CDR3 size: 14 residues. The DNA for the CDR3 is TGTGCCAGCAGCACGGGACTTCATGACTACGAGCAGTACTTC. This encodes CASSTGLHDYEQYF.

This clonotype has more than one count but fewer than ten. The chain recombines TRBV5-1 with TRBJ2-2; TRBD2 might be the D (5 bases). The CDR3 loop spans 15 amino acids. Germline values: CDR1 SGHRS, CDR2 YFSETQ. V was clipped by 4 bases and J by 1 base, with 11 bases between them. The CDR3 reads CASSRNSENTGELFF. The CDR3 region has the DNA TGCGCCAGCAGCCGGAATAGCGAGAACACCGGGGAGCTGTTTTTT.

The rearrangement links TRBV20-1 to TRBJ2-1; the match to TRBD1 covers 8 bases. V trimming: 7 bases; J trimming: 2 bases; junction bases outside the gene matches: 10. The CDR3 is 15 amino acids. Germline V gene sequence: CDR1 DFQATT, CDR2 SNEGSKA (reference sequence). The DNA of the CDR3 is TGCAGTGTTATATGGACAGGGACAACCTACAATGAGCAGTTCTTC. Its protein product is CSVIWTGTTYNEQFF.

This chain links TRBV24-1 with TRBJ2-1, with 10 bases identical to TRBD2. The V and J ends lost 3 bases and 6 bases, in that order; junction bases with no gene match: 7. The CDR3 covers 16 residues. In germline, CDR1 is KGHDR, CDR2 SFDVKD. The CDR3 loop is CATSDRPSGRRNEQFF. In nucleotides, the CDR3 is TGTGCCACCAGTGATCGACCTAGCGGGAGACGCAATGAGCAGTTCTTC.

The J gene is TRBJ2-5, the V gene TRBV15, with 9 bases aligning to TRBD1. V lost 4 bases and J lost 5; bases outside the gene matches: 8. Germline V gene data show CDR1 as LNHNV and CDR2 as YYDKDF (reference sequence). The CDR3 has 15 residues. The CDR3 DNA is TGTGCCACCAGCACATACAGGGGGCTAGTGGAGACCCAGTACTTC. Its protein is CATSTYRGLVETQYF.

This chain connects TRBV29-1 to TRBJ2-7, with 11 bases that match TRBD2. The CDR3 extends over 16 amino acids. CDR1 is SQVTM and CDR2 is ANQGSEA in the germline V gene. The trim removed 5 bases at V and 7 bases at J, leaving 16 bases unmatched. This CDR3 reads CSVTIARASGRTEQYF. The DNA for the CDR3 is TGCAGCGTTACGATTGCCCGGGCTAGCGGGAGGACGGAGCAGTACTTC.

The V and J genes are TRBV20-1 and TRBJ2-3, with unresolved D. The germline V and J ends were trimmed by 3 bases and 3 bases, with 13 bases remaining between them. The germline V gene encodes CDR1 DFQATT and CDR2 SNEGSKA (reference sequence). The CDR3 sequence is 14 residues long. DNA for the CDR3: TGCAGTGCTAGCCTAACGGGTCGTACAGATACGCAGTATTTT. As protein: CSASLTGRTDTQYF.